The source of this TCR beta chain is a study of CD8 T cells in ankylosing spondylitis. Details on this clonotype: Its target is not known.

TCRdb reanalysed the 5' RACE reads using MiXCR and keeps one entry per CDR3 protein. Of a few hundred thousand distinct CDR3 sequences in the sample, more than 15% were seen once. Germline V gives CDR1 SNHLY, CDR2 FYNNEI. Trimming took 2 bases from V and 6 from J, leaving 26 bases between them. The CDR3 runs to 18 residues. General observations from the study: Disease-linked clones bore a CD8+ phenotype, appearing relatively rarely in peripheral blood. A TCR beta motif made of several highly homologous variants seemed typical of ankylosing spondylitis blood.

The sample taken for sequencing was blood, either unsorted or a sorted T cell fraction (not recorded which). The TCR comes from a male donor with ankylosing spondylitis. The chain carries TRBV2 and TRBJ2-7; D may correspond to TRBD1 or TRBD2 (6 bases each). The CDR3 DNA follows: TGTGCCAGCAGTGAATTGCCCCGGGTGGGGGGCGCTGGTACCGAGCAGTACTTC. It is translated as CASSELPRVGGAGTEQYF. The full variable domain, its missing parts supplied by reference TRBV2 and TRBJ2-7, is EPEVTQTPSHQVTQMGQEVILRCVPISNHLYFYWYRQILGQKVEFLVSFYNNEISEKSEIFDDQFSVERPDGSNFTLKIRSTKLEDSAMYFCASSELPRVGGAGTEQYFGPGTRLTVT.